A single sample gave rise to the 19 T cell receptor beta chains below, sequenced in a study of blood T cell repertoires in COVID-19. Using immunoSEQ multiplex PCR, the repertoire was profiled, and TCRdb retains in-frame clones only, with some absent. The sample carries about 140,000 clones, around 83% recorded once. The sample consisted of peripheral blood. All receptors come from a human donor in a cohort sampled during active COVID-19.

V usage is TRBV3-1 (or the pseudogene TRBV3-2) and J usage is TRBJ2-1; TRBD2 agrees at 11 bases. Germline CDR1 reads LGHDT; CDR2 reads YNNKEL (reference sequence). V shed 3 bases and J 1 base; nucleotides not matched to a gene: 5. The length of the CDR3 is 17 residues. The CDR3 DNA is TGTGCCAGCAGCCAGGATAGCGGGAGGGCTTCCTACAATGAGCAGTTCTTC. It codes for CASSQDSGRASYNEQFF.

The chain combines TRBV2 with TRBJ1-6, with D tentatively TRBD1 (5 bases). CDR1 is SNHLY, CDR2 FYNNEI, per germline. V lost 7 bases and J 3 bases, leaving 13 bases between the germline ends. The CDR3 runs to 15 residues. As DNA, the CDR3 is TGTGCCAGCAAGAGACAGAAAAACTATAATTCACCCCTCCACTTT. Translation: CASKRQKNYNSPLHF.

The chain is built from TRBV5-6 and TRBJ1-2; 12 bases are shared with TRBD1. V gave up 4 bases and J gave up 8 bases; unmatched junction bases: 6. This CDR3 spans 14 amino acids. CDR1 is SGHDT, CDR2 YYEEEE, per germline. Written as DNA, the CDR3 is TGTGCCAGCAGCCCGGGACAGGGGGCTGAGGGCTACACCTTC. It specifies CASSPGQGAEGYTF.

The chain combines TRBV7-2 with TRBJ1-1; possible D gene TRBD1, 5 bases. The ends were cut back, 5 bases at V and 1 base at J, with 17 bases in the middle. The germline V gene encodes CDR1 SGHTA and CDR2 FQGNSA. The CDR3 covers 16 residues. The CDR3 loop is CASSLQPGLKNTEAFF. The CDR3 nucleotides are TGTGCCAGCAGCCTGCAGCCAGGGCTTAAGAACACTGAAGCTTTCTTT.

The chain uses TRBV7-2 and TRBJ2-5; D might be TRBD2 (7 bases). V gave up 5 bases and J gave up 5 bases, with 15 bases separating them. CDR1 is SGHTA, CDR2 FQGNSA, per germline. There are 14 residues in the CDR3. The CDR3 spells CASSPRTRGETQYF. In DNA, the CDR3 is TGTGCCAGCAGCCCACGGACTAGGGGGGAGACCCAGTACTTC.

This chain connects TRBV5-5 to TRBJ1-1, with 9 bases identical to TRBD1. V dropped 4 bases and J dropped 5; count of bases not matched to a gene: 6. The CDR3 consists of 14 residues. Germline V lookup: CDR1 SGHKS, CDR2 YYEKEE (reference sequence). This CDR3 is CASSPRDRETEAFF. CDR3 DNA: TGTGCCAGCAGCCCCCGGGACAGGGAAACTGAAGCTTTCTTT.

This clone was seen more than once but under ten times. The V call is TRBV7-9, the J call TRBJ2-1, with 8 bases lining up with TRBD2. V shed 5 bases, J shed 0 bases, and the junction held 12 bases outside the gene matches. Germline V lookup: CDR1 SEHNR, CDR2 FQNEAQ (reference sequence). The CDR3 is 18 amino acids. The DNA of the CDR3 is TGTGCCAGCAGCCGGGGCCTAGCGGGTTTAAGCTCCTACAATGAGCAGTTCTTC. Its translation is CASSRGLAGLSSYNEQFF.

The chain employs TRBV19 and TRBJ2-7, with TRBD1 matching over 9 bases. CDR1 and CDR2 from the germline V gene are LNHDA and SQIVND (reference sequence). The ends lost 6 bases at V and 5 bases at J; junction bases unmatched: 5. There are 13 residues in the CDR3. DNA for the CDR3: TGTGCCAGTAGAGGACAGGGGACTAACGAGCAGTACTTC. Translating gives CASRGQGTNEQYF.

The chain employs TRBV12-3 or TRBV12-4 and TRBJ1-2; D is undetermined. There are 13 residues in the CDR3. Trimming left V 6 bases short and J 2 bases short, with 10 bases between. The CDR3 reads CASSVTENYGYTF. The CDR3 DNA follows: TGTGCCAGCAGCGTTACAGAGAACTATGGCTACACCTTC.

This chain uses TRBV5-1 with TRBJ1-1; possibly TRBD1 for D (5 bases). Germline V gene data show CDR1 as SGHRS and CDR2 as YFSETQ. V lost 6 bases to trimming and J lost 1 base, with 13 bases between them. The CDR3 loop spans 14 amino acids. The CDR3 protein is CASNPLGGNTEAFF. DNA of the CDR3: TGCGCCAGCAACCCCCTGGGGGGGAACACTGAAGCTTTCTTT.

This chain links TRBV5-4 with TRBJ2-5; 8 positions agree with TRBD2. V trimming: 4 bases; J trimming: 1 base; junction bases outside the gene matches: 3. The CDR3 runs to 14 residues. Germline V gives CDR1 SGHNT, CDR2 YYREEE (reference sequence). In nucleotides, the CDR3 is TGTGCCAGCAGCCAACTAGCGGTCCAAGAGACCCAGTACTTC. This encodes CASSQLAVQETQYF.

The CDR3 nucleotides read TGTGCCAGTACAGGCTATGAAAAACTGTTTTTT. This gives the protein CASTGYEKLFF. This chain uses TRBV28 with TRBJ1-4; TRBD1 might be the D (5 bases). V lost 9 bases, J lost 6 bases, and 8 bases lay in between. CDR1 is MDHEN, CDR2 SYDVKM, per germline. The CDR3 consists of 11 residues.

The chain has TRBV2 and TRBJ1-2; D uncertain. Deletions cut 7 bases from V and 4 bases from J, with 13 bases between. Germline CDR1 reads SNHLY; CDR2 reads FYNNEI. The CDR3 is made up of 13 amino acids. The CDR3 nucleotides read TGTGCCAGCAAGGTTCCGGGGATCTATGGCTACACCTTC. It codes for CASKVPGIYGYTF.

The V call is TRBV29-1, the J call TRBJ1-1; D is undetermined. This CDR3 has 12 amino acids. V shed 3 bases and J shed 0 bases, with 5 bases lying between them. Germline loops: CDR1 SQVTM, CDR2 ANQGSEA. The CDR3 spells CSVDAVNTEAFF. The CDR3, as DNA: TGCAGCGTTGACGCGGTGAACACTGAAGCTTTCTTT.

The genes are TRBV7-2 and TRBJ2-3; TRBD2 matches 9 bases. With V trimmed by 5 bases and J by 3 bases, 12 bases remained unmatched. CDR1 and CDR2 from the germline V gene are SGHTA and FQGNSA. The CDR3 consists of 17 residues. DNA for the CDR3: TGTGCCAGCAGCCCCTTCTTGGGGACTAGCTTTACAGATACGCAGTATTTT. Protein: CASSPFLGTSFTDTQYF.

V and J are TRBV19 and TRBJ2-3; D is possibly TRBD2 (6 bases). There are 13 residues in the CDR3. Germline values: CDR1 LNHDA, CDR2 SQIVND (reference sequence). Trimming left V 1 base short and J 4 bases short, with 6 bases between. CDR3 residues: CASSIGGADTQYF. As DNA, the CDR3 is TGTGCCAGTAGTATAGGCGGGGCAGATACGCAGTATTTT.

V is TRBV28 and J is TRBJ2-2, with a tentative D call TRBD1 (6 bases). Germline V gene sequence: CDR1 MDHEN, CDR2 SYDVKM. V lost 5 bases, J lost 4 bases, and 17 bases lay in between. CDR3 length equals 16 residues. CDR3 nucleotide sequence: TGTGCCAGCAGTCCCACAGGGAAGGGGACCACCGGGGAGCTGTTTTTT. It codes for CASSPTGKGTTGELFF.

V gene TRBV27 combines with J gene TRBJ2-7; 8 bases map to TRBD2. V gave up 5 bases and J gave up 2 bases; unmatched junction bases: 8. CDR3 size: 15 residues. Looked up from germline, CDR1 is MNHEY and CDR2 is SMNVEV (reference sequence). The CDR3, as DNA: TGTGCCAGCAGTCCTATAGCGGGACTCACCTACGAGCAGTACTTC. It encodes CASSPIAGLTYEQYF.

This clone was observed a few times. The V call is TRBV11-1, the J call TRBJ2-2, with D hard to call. Germline V gene lookup returns CDR1 SGHAT and CDR2 FQDESV (reference sequence). The germline V and J ends were trimmed by 6 bases and 5 bases, with 10 bases remaining between them. The CDR3 is made up of 13 amino acids. The CDR3 DNA reads TGTGCCAGCAGAAGAGACTGGACCGGGGAGCTGTTTTTT. Encoded protein: CASRRDWTGELFF.